The 9 T cell receptor beta chains below come from one sample, sequenced in a study of regulatory T cells in long-lasting Graves disease. The time point denotes: newly diagnosed GD, antithyroid drugs for less than 3 months. PBMC RNA was the source of the TCR library. In building TCR beta libraries, iRepertoire HTBI primers were used together with Arm-PCR of CDR3 regions. TCRdb ran MiXCR on the multiplex PCR reads and lists one entry per CDR3 protein. The top ten clones hold around a sixth of a sample with 500,000 to 700,000 distinct CDR3 sequences, roughly 15% of them seen once. The same sample was also studied in work on T cells in Graves' hyperthyroidism and ophthalmopathy.

Sample: peripheral blood mononuclear cells (PBMCs), taken at new diagnosis, from a patient treated with antithyroid drugs. These TCRs come from a young woman with Graves disease.

This clonotype was detected once. V and J are TRBV6-2 or TRBV6-3 and TRBJ2-4, with D tentatively TRBD1 (7 bases). The germline V gene encodes CDR1 MNHEY and CDR2 SVGEGT. V lost 4 bases, J lost 8 bases, and 27 bases lay in between. The CDR3 totals 18 residues. CDR3 sequence (DNA): TGTGCCAGCAGTTTATGTCCTGGCGGGACAGATATTATGGACATTCAGTACTTC. Translated, it gives CASSLCPGGTDIMDIQYF.

This clonotype was seen ten or more times. The chain joins TRBV11-3 to TRBJ2-1; D call uncertain. CDR1 is SGHNT, CDR2 YENEEA, per germline. Trimming shortened V by 0 bases and J by 6 bases, and 12 bases separated the two germline ends. The CDR3 contains 15 residues. In nucleotides, the CDR3 is TGTGCCAGCAGCTTAGACGGCCCGAGAAGCAATGAGCAGTTCTTC. Translating it yields CASSLDGPRSNEQFF.

This clonotype was detected only a few times. This sequence joins TRBV7-2 and TRBJ2-1; TRBD2 aligns across 7 bases. Trimming cost V 5 bases and J 4 bases; bases outside gene matches: 14. This CDR3 contains 17 residues. Per germline, CDR1 SGHTA and CDR2 FQGNSA. The DNA for the CDR3 is TGTGCCAGCAGCCGTTTAAGATCTAGCGGAACTTACAATGAGCAGTTCTTC. It is translated as CASSRLRSSGTYNEQFF.

This clonotype has at least ten counts. V is TRBV12-3 or TRBV12-4 and J is TRBJ2-6; D is unclear. This CDR3 is built from 16 residues. V dropped 0 bases and J dropped 0 bases, with 6 bases sitting between them. The CDR3 loop is CASSLAHSSGANVLTF. The CDR3 DNA reads TGTGCCAGCAGTTTAGCCCACAGCTCTGGGGCCAACGTCCTGACTTTC.

This clonotype was counted many times. This chain joins TRBV6-2 or TRBV6-3 and TRBJ2-1; 10 bases fit TRBD2. The CDR3 totals 15 residues. The V and J ends lost 5 bases and 5 bases, in that order; junction bases with no gene match: 6. Germline V gene sequence: CDR1 MNHEY, CDR2 SVGEGT. The CDR3 bases are TGTGCCAGCAGTGAGGGACTAGCGCCAAACAATGAGCAGTTCTTC. Translated: CASSEGLAPNNEQFF.

The chain combines TRBV30 with TRBJ1-2, with D perhaps matching TRBD1 (5 bases). Trimming took off 2 bases at V and 7 bases at J, with 17 bases between the two ends. The CDR3 covers 14 residues. Germline CDR1 is GTSNPN and CDR2 is SVGIG (reference sequence). As DNA, the CDR3 is TGTGCCTGGAGTACCCTCGGGGTTGGGGGTGGCTACACCTTC. Its translation is CAWSTLGVGGGYTF.

In its sample, this clonotype was seen many times. V and J are TRBV24-1 and TRBJ1-5; D might be TRBD1 (5 bases). V gave up 12 bases and J gave up 6 bases, with 20 bases separating them. This CDR3 region has 14 residues. CDR1 and CDR2 (germline): KGHDR, SFDVKD. The CDR3, as DNA: TGTGCCGCCGGGGGTCCGAGGGATGGTCAGCCCCAGCATTTT. This gives the protein CAAGGPRDGQPQHF.

In its sample, this clonotype was seen a few times. The J gene is TRBJ2-5, the V gene TRBV30, with TRBD2 identical over 12 bases. CDR1 GTSNPN and CDR2 SVGIG come from the germline V gene (reference sequence). There are 20 residues in the CDR3. J was trimmed by 0 bases and V by 4 bases; bases with no gene match: 18. This CDR3 reads CAWNHGGSSGRASYQETQYF. The CDR3, as DNA: TGTGCCTGGAACCACGGGGGATCTAGCGGGAGGGCCTCGTACCAAGAGACCCAGTACTTC.

This clonotype has a count of ten or more. The J gene is TRBJ2-3, the V gene TRBV20-1, with D possibly TRBD2 on 6 matching bases. The CDR3 loop spans 14 amino acids. V lost 5 bases to trimming and J lost 1 base, with 13 bases between them. Germline-derived CDR1 and CDR2 are DFQATT and SNEGSKA (reference sequence). CDR3 loop: CSAPTWGGTDTQYF. The CDR3 nucleotides read TGCAGTGCTCCAACCTGGGGGGGCACAGATACGCAGTATTTT.